This TCR beta chain was found in a study of cytomegalovirus exposure and HLA in healthy donors. This PCR relied on a set of 60 Vbeta primers and 13 Jbeta primers. Using immunoSEQ multiplex PCR, the repertoire was profiled, and TCRdb retains in-frame clones only, with some absent. The profile covers fewer than 150,000 clones, with 73% appearing a single time and approximately 15% taken by the ten largest. As regards this clone: As yet, its antigen is unknown.

This CDR3 contains 12 residues. Trimming stripped 5 bases from V and 7 bases from J, with 9 bases between. Per the germline V gene, CDR1 is WNHNN and CDR2 is SYGVQD (reference sequence). Whole-study results and caveats: There were several of the most significant clusters that appeared linked to common viral pathogens in a later analysis. Confirmation was obtained in vitro that a few CMV-associated chains are specific for CMV antigens.

The rearrangement links TRBV10-1 to TRBJ2-1; perhaps TRBD1 as D (5 bases). The material sequenced was PBMCs. This clonotype was sampled from a human donor in good health. The chain's CDR3 is CASSLPGNEQFF. The CDR3 nucleotides are TGCGCCAGCAGTCTACCAGGGAATGAGCAGTTCTTC.